The 5 T cell receptor beta chains below were found in one sample sequenced in a study of blood T cells in healthy people across ages. Through a sample-barcoded 5' primer and a J-beta primer mix, a second PCR was run for about 7 to 12 cycles. TCRdb ran MiXCR on the 5' RACE reads and lists one entry per CDR3 protein. The table shows over a million distinct CDR3 sequences, with 40% to 55% occurring only once. Material for sequencing was blood. These receptors all stem from an older woman in good health.

This rearrangement joins TRBV28 to TRBJ2-1; D might be TRBD2 (5 bases). Germline V gene sequence: CDR1 MDHEN, CDR2 SYDVKM. The V gene lost 5 bases and the J gene lost 5 bases, with 19 bases spanning the gap. This CDR3 comprises 16 residues. The CDR3 is CASSALQVRENNEQFF. CDR3 bases: TGTGCCAGCAGTGCCCTCCAGGTGAGGGAGAACAATGAGCAGTTCTTC.

This clonotype showed up just a few times. The V gene is TRBV24-1, the J gene TRBJ2-7; D not certain. The germline CDR1 and CDR2 sequences are KGHDR and SFDVKD. V dropped 9 bases and J dropped 2 bases, with 10 bases sitting between them. The CDR3 is made up of 12 amino acids. CDR3 in DNA: TGTGCCACCCCAACCAAGGCCTACGAGCAGTACTTC. This sequence encodes CATPTKAYEQYF.

As to this clonotype: The conserved phenylalanine or tryptophan is not found at the CDR3 terminus, so this likely reflects a read error. The chain uses TRBV20-1 and TRBJ1-4; TRBD1 aligns across 8 bases. The CDR3 is made up of 14 amino acids. V lost 3 bases to trimming and J lost 7 bases; unmatched junction nucleotides: 7. Germline CDR1 is DFQATT and CDR2 is SNEGSKA (reference sequence). The CDR3 reads CSASRQGWGEKLFY. The CDR3 DNA is TGCAGTGCTAGTCGACAGGGGTGGGGTGAAAAACTGTTTTAT.

The chain carries TRBV27 and TRBJ2-1; TRBD2 aligns across 10 bases. There are 19 residues in the CDR3. Looked up from germline, CDR1 is MNHEY and CDR2 is SMNVEV (reference sequence). With V trimmed by 3 bases and J by 3 bases, 14 bases remained unmatched. The CDR3 spells CASSFGTNIGTSVYNEQFF. CDR3 DNA sequence: TGTGCCAGCAGTTTTGGGACAAATATCGGGACTAGCGTCTACAATGAGCAGTTCTTC.

This chain uses TRBV5-1 with TRBJ2-7, with TRBD2 matching over 7 bases. The J call is in doubt because the DNA end fits TRBJ2-5 better. From germline, CDR1 is SGHRS and CDR2 YFSETQ. This CDR3 contains 14 residues. The CDR3 sequence is CASSEWEGRETQYF. The CDR3 nucleotides read TGCGCCAGCAGCGAGTGGGAGGGCCGAGAGACCCAGTACTTC.